This record looks at one T cell receptor (beta chain) sequence and its context. Its antigen is undetermined. This CDR3 has 15 residues. Germline CDR1 and CDR2: SGHAT and FQNNGV. V lost 1 base and J lost 4, with 13 bases in between. The Oncomine TCR Beta short-read assay was applied to DNA of cultured CD4+ T cells. TCRdb redid the calling of the PCR reads with MiXCR, one entry per CDR3 protein. This table holds approximately 11,000 distinct CDR3 sequences, about 31% found once. These data belong to a study of vaccination and CD4 T cells after COVID-19. Study-level background: Stimulation of the cells used overlapping spike peptide pools from SARS-CoV-2 and from the common cold coronaviruses HCoV-NL63, HCoV-OC43 and HCoV-229E. Researchers treated control cultures with a CEFX pool, an HIV-1 Nef pool, or no peptide.

Treatment given: approximately nine-day PBMC culture with coronavirus spike peptide pools or control peptides (ViraFEST assay). With peptide pools, ViraFEST first expanded antigen-specific T cells and afterwards sequenced their TCRs. The gene calls are TRBV11-2 and TRBJ2-5; either TRBD1 or TRBD2 may supply D (6 bases each). Sequences were obtained from cultured CD4+ T cells from blood. This TCR was sampled from a human donor with COVID-19. CDR3 residues: CASSLGRGARETQYF. The CDR3 coding sequence is TGTGCCAGCAGCTTAGGAAGGGGGGCGAGAGAGACCCAGTACTTC.